A single sample gave rise to the 18 T cell receptor beta chains below, sequenced in a study of T cell responses to AZD1222 COVID-19 vaccine. Repertoires were generated with immunoSEQ multiplex PCR, while TCRdb's copy carries only in-frame clones and drops some. This sample has about 170,000 clones; approximately 95% occur once, and the top ten carry approximately 4%. Sequenced material: peripheral blood, taken on day 0 of AZD1222 vaccination. The source of these receptors is an adult in good health.

V is TRBV4-2 and J is TRBJ2-5, with 8 bases that match TRBD2. The V gene's germline CDR1 is LGHNA and CDR2 YNFKEQ. Trimming took 7 bases from V and 4 from J; bases not matched to a gene: 5. The CDR3 extends over 13 amino acids. CDR3 region: CASTAGERETQYF. CDR3 coding DNA: TGTGCCAGCACAGCGGGAGAAAGAGAGACCCAGTACTTC.

The CDR3 loop is CASKTGDFTDTQYF. The CDR3 bases are TGTGCCAGCAAGACAGGGGATTTCACAGATACGCAGTATTTT. The chain combines TRBV2 with TRBJ2-3; 8 nucleotides align to TRBD1. Germline CDR1 SNHLY, CDR2 FYNNEI. With 7 bases clipped from V and 2 bases from J, the junction kept 5 bases outside the gene matches. This CDR3 has 14 amino acids.

J is TRBJ2-3 and V is TRBV6-5, with D possibly TRBD1 on 6 matching bases. The germline V gene has CDR1 MNHEY and CDR2 SVGAGI. This CDR3 has 12 amino acids. The V and J ends lost 7 bases and 4 bases respectively, with 9 bases between them. For the CDR3, the DNA is TGTGCCAGCAAGGACAGCCCAGATACGCAGTATTTT. This codes for CASKDSPDTQYF.

CDR3 loop: CASSELMRGYTF. The DNA of the CDR3 is TGTGCCAGTAGTGAGTTAATGAGGGGCTACACCTTC. This chain links TRBV19 with TRBJ1-2; no reliable D call. CDR1 is LNHDA and CDR2 is SQIVND in the germline V gene (reference sequence). V was shortened by 5 bases and J by 8 bases, with 12 bases between the two germline ends. This CDR3 has 12 amino acids.

This clone was seen a single time. The V call is TRBV6-5, the J call TRBJ2-1; a weak D match, TRBD2 (6 bases). The CDR3 runs 14 residues. Trimming shortened V by 4 bases and J by 6 bases, and 13 bases separated the two germline ends. From germline, CDR1 is MNHEY and CDR2 SVGAGI. CDR3 residues: CASSWGPAGNEQFF. CDR3 bases: TGTGCCAGCAGTTGGGGACCAGCGGGCAATGAGCAGTTCTTC.

This chain uses TRBV28 with TRBJ1-5, with D perhaps matching TRBD1 (6 bases). V dropped 4 bases and J dropped 6 bases, with 19 bases sitting between them. This CDR3 is built from 16 residues. Germline CDR1 and CDR2: MDHEN and SYDVKM. CDR3 loop: CASSSPRGGSSQPQHF. CDR3 sequence (DNA): TGTGCCAGCAGTTCCCCCAGGGGTGGCTCCAGTCAGCCCCAGCATTTT.

The chain carries TRBV12-3 or TRBV12-4 and TRBJ2-3; D call uncertain. CDR3 length: 12 residues. V was pared by 7 bases and J by 4 bases, with 9 bases between. The CDR3 spells CASTFSADTQYF. CDR3 in DNA: TGTGCCAGCACCTTTAGTGCAGATACGCAGTATTTT.

The chain couples TRBV19 to TRBJ1-2; D gene ambiguous. Looked up from germline, CDR1 is LNHDA and CDR2 is SQIVND (reference sequence). With 5 bases removed from V and 1 base from J, the gap between germline ends came to 17 bases. The CDR3 runs to 16 residues. The CDR3 nucleotides are TGTGCCAGTAGTTTGGGGTGGGGATTTGGTAACTATGGCTACACCTTC. Translated: CASSLGWGFGNYGYTF.

The J gene is TRBJ1-1, the V gene TRBV10-3; TRBD1 aligns across 8 bases. This CDR3 has 13 amino acids. Germline trimming cut 10 bases from V and 3 bases from J; bases unmatched to any gene: 7. From germline, CDR1 is ENHRY and CDR2 SYGVKD. The CDR3 spells CATRQGRDTEAFF. The CDR3, as DNA: TGTGCCACCAGACAGGGGAGGGACACTGAAGCTTTCTTT.

This clone was detected a few times. The rearrangement uses TRBV25-1 and TRBJ2-7, with TRBD2 matching over 11 bases. CDR1 and CDR2 (germline): MGHDK, SYGVNS. V lost 3 bases and J lost 4; bases outside the gene matches: 5. The CDR3 runs 15 residues. The CDR3 DNA reads as TGTGCCAGCAGTGATCCGACTAGCGGGGATTACGAGCAGTACTTC. It specifies CASSDPTSGDYEQYF.

The chain employs TRBV5-1 and TRBJ1-1, with D perhaps matching TRBD1 (6 bases). V was pared by 5 bases and J by 0 bases, with 11 bases between. From germline, CDR1 is SGHRS and CDR2 YFSETQ. The CDR3 consists of 14 residues. CDR3 in amino acids: CASRAGQMNTEAFF. The CDR3 DNA reads as TGCGCCAGCAGGGCTGGACAGATGAACACTGAAGCTTTCTTT.

The chain combines TRBV30 with TRBJ1-2; D is unresolved. Trimming took off 0 bases at V and 3 bases at J, with 11 bases between the two ends. The CDR3 is 14 amino acids. Germline assignment: CDR1 GTSNPN and CDR2 SVGIG (reference sequence). The DNA for the CDR3 is TGTGCCTGGAGTGTACACGGGCTGGACTATGGCTACACCTTC. It encodes CAWSVHGLDYGYTF.

The chain couples TRBV5-8 to TRBJ2-1; perhaps D is TRBD1 or TRBD2 (5 bases each). The V end was cut by 8 bases, the J end by 0 bases, with 15 bases between. The CDR3 totals 15 residues. Germline V lookup: CDR1 SGHTS, CDR2 YDEGEE. CDR3 region: CASTLGEFSYNEQFF. The CDR3 coding sequence is TGTGCCAGTACGCTAGGGGAGTTCTCCTACAATGAGCAGTTCTTC.

For the CDR3, the DNA is TGTGCCAGCAGTTTGGGAGGACAGGGGTGGGAAAAACTGTTTTTT. Translating it yields CASSLGGQGWEKLFF. The gene calls are TRBV2 and TRBJ1-4, with 9 bases lining up with TRBD1. V was pared by 5 bases and J by 8 bases, with 9 bases of the junction left unmatched. CDR3 length: 15 residues. The germline V gene has CDR1 SNHLY and CDR2 FYNNEI.

The chain recombines TRBV14 with TRBJ1-6; perhaps TRBD1 as D (6 bases). Germline V gives CDR1 SGHDN, CDR2 FVKESK. This CDR3 has 19 residues. Trimming took 0 bases from V and 7 from J, leaving 22 bases between them. CDR3 protein: CASSQEGGMKLPRNSPLHF. The CDR3 region has the DNA TGTGCCAGCAGCCAAGAAGGGGGTATGAAACTCCCTCGGAATTCACCCCTCCACTTT.

A note on this clone: The sample contains more than one DNA sequence encoding this CDR3. The rearrangement uses TRBV12-3 or TRBV12-4 and TRBJ1-6; no firm D call. V was cut by 2 bases and J by 7 bases, with 0 bases left in between. The length of the CDR3 is 11 residues. The CDR3 is CASSLNSPLHF. CDR3 in DNA: TGTGCCAGCAGTTTAAATTCACCCCTCCACTTT.

V and J are TRBV6-5 and TRBJ2-7, with D uncertain. The germline V gene has CDR1 MNHEY and CDR2 SVGAGI. This CDR3 is 15 amino acids long. The V end lost 0 bases, the J end lost 2 bases, and 11 bases lay between the germline ends. CDR3: CASSYSFTDPYEQYF. CDR3 DNA sequence: TGTGCCAGCAGTTACTCGTTCACCGACCCCTACGAGCAGTACTTC.

The rearrangement uses TRBV7-9 and TRBJ2-5; D gene unclear. Germline CDR1 SEHNR, CDR2 FQNEAQ (reference sequence). V lost 2 bases, J lost 5 bases, and 6 bases lay in between. This CDR3 spans 12 amino acids. The CDR3 spells CASSLTEETQYF. The CDR3 bases are TGTGCCAGCAGCTTAACGGAGGAGACCCAGTACTTC.